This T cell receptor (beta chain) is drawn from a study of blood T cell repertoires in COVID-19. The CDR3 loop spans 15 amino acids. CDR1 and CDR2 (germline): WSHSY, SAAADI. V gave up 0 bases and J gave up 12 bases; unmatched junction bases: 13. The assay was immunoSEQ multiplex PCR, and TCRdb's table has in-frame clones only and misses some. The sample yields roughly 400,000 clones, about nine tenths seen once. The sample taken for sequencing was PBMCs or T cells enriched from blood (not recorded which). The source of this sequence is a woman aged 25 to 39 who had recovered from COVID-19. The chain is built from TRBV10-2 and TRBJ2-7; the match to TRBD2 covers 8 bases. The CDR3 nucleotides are TGCGCCAGCAGTGAGTCGGTATTAGCGGGAAGGTCTCCGTACTTC. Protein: CASSESVLAGRSPYF.